These 3 T cell receptor beta chains were all obtained from the same sample, sequenced in a study of T-cell reconstitution after alpha-beta-depleted transplantation in children. Unique molecular identifiers were incorporated into the prepared TCRbeta library. TCRdb ran MiXCR on the PCR reads and lists one entry per CDR3 protein. The sample carries approximately 420,000 distinct CDR3 sequences, approximately 11% recorded once. The material was PBMCs from the stem cell graft donor, obtained from the stem cell graft. The receptors were gathered from a human donor who donated a stem cell graft to a child with acute myeloid leukemia.

This chain uses TRBV6-2 or TRBV6-3 with TRBJ2-7; the D gene is possibly TRBD1 (6 bases). CDR1 MNHEY and CDR2 SVGEGT come from the germline V gene. The ends were cut back, 2 bases at V and 0 bases at J, with 11 bases in the middle. The CDR3 length is 15 residues. The DNA for the CDR3 is TGTGCCAGCAGTTACAGGACAGCCCTCTCCTACGAGCAGTACTTC. Translating it yields CASSYRTALSYEQYF.

This clonotype has a count of ten or more. This rearrangement joins TRBV5-1 to TRBJ1-2; 7 nucleotides match TRBD1. CDR1 is SGHRS and CDR2 is YFSETQ in the germline V gene. The J segment lost 7 bases and the V segment lost 0 bases, leaving 9 bases of the junction unmatched. The CDR3 is 15 residues long. The CDR3 region is CASSLVGGGASGYTF. The CDR3, as DNA: TGCGCCAGCAGCTTGGTCGGAGGGGGCGCCTCTGGCTACACCTTC.

This clonotype was seen only a few times. The chain uses TRBV15 and TRBJ2-1; D gene unclear. V lost 0 bases and J lost 8, with 8 bases in between. Germline V gene sequence: CDR1 LNHNV, CDR2 YYDKDF (reference sequence). The CDR3 covers 13 residues. The CDR3, as DNA: TGTGCCACCAGCAGAGATCCGTTAGATGAGCAGTTCTTC. Its protein is CATSRDPLDEQFF.